This entry concerns a single T cell receptor (beta chain). Authors' methods: Nucleated cell number was recorded as an estimate derived from reference gene primer amplification. The repertoire was sequenced with immunoSEQ multiplex PCR; TCRdb's copy has only in-frame clones and lacks some. Clone size and V and J calls were adopted from that table, with D and trimming inferred from the DNA. Found here are 13,000 or so clones, roughly 90% of them singletons; the top ten hold about 20%. The sample comes from a study of blood T cell repertoires in COVID-19. Germline-derived CDR1 and CDR2 are MNHEY and SVGAGI. CDR3 size: 14 residues. V was pared by 3 bases and J by 1 base, with 8 bases between.

The genes are TRBV6-5 and TRBJ2-3; no definite D call. Specimen: peripheral blood. The sequence was collected from a human donor with active COVID-19. The donor label of this sample is uncertain. The CDR3, as DNA: TGTGCCAGCAGTTATTTCCAGGGCACAGATACGCAGTATTTT. Its protein is CASSYFQGTDTQYF.